Below, 14 T cell receptor beta chains from the same sample are listed, as sequenced in a study of OX40 agonist ivuxolimab in advanced cancers. The data were produced by immunoSEQ multiplex PCR, yet TCRdb's version contains in-frame clones alone and is incomplete. The profile shows about 95,000 clones, 89% of them singletons. Sequences were derived from CD4+ or CD8+ T cells sorted from blood, sampled in a trial of the OX40 agonist ivuxolimab. These receptor sequences come from an adult with an advanced solid tumor such as melanoma, head and neck, liver or kidney cancer.

The J gene is TRBJ2-5, the V gene TRBV27; 10 bases are a match to TRBD2. CDR3 size: 15 residues. Germline V gene lookup returns CDR1 MNHEY and CDR2 SMNVEV (reference sequence). The V gene end was trimmed by 5 bases and the J gene end by 12 bases; junction bases not matched to a gene: 15. The CDR3 DNA follows: TGTGCCAGCAGTGCTACCCTCGGACTAGCGGAACTCAAGTACTTC. Translated, it gives CASSATLGLAELKYF.

The V call is TRBV5-6, the J call TRBJ2-1, with unresolved D. V lost 0 bases and J lost 3, with 4 bases in between. The CDR3 is 13 amino acids. The germline CDR1 and CDR2 sequences are SGHDT and YYEEEE. CDR3 nucleotide sequence: TGTGCCAGCAGCTTGGGGGACTACAATGAGCAGTTCTTC. This sequence encodes CASSLGDYNEQFF.

This clone was observed once. This chain connects TRBV11-2 to TRBJ1-2; 10 bases agree with TRBD1. V lost 4 bases to trimming and J lost 8 bases; unmatched junction nucleotides: 10. CDR3 length: 15 amino acids. Germline assignment: CDR1 SGHAT and CDR2 FQNNGV. The CDR3 here is CASSSRQGAGRGYTF. The CDR3 DNA is TGTGCCAGCAGCTCGCGACAGGGGGCCGGGAGAGGCTACACCTTC.

This clone was detected once. The rearrangement joins TRBV7-6 to TRBJ1-1; the D is unclear. The germline V and J ends were trimmed by 5 bases and 1 base, with 14 bases remaining between them. CDR1 SGHVS and CDR2 FNYEAQ come from the germline V gene. The CDR3 is 15 residues long. The CDR3 loop is CASSPGNSGNTEAFF. In nucleotides, the CDR3 is TGTGCCAGCAGCCCCGGGAACAGCGGGAACACTGAAGCTTTCTTT.

V is TRBV7-9 and J is TRBJ2-3; 7 positions match TRBD2. Germline CDR1 is SEHNR and CDR2 is FQNEAQ (reference sequence). V lost 1 base and J lost 0; bases outside the gene matches: 1. CDR3 length: 15 amino acids. The CDR3 DNA reads as TGTGCCAGCAGCTTAGGTAGCGGGAGCACAGATACGCAGTATTTT. Amino acid sequence: CASSLGSGSTDTQYF.

The V gene is TRBV5-4, the J gene TRBJ1-1; D is unclear. The germline gives CDR1 SGHNT, CDR2 YYREEE (reference sequence). The CDR3 length is 13 residues. The germline V and J ends were trimmed by 0 bases and 0 bases, with 3 bases remaining between them. CDR3: CASSLALNTEAFF. The CDR3 bases are TGTGCCAGCAGCTTGGCTCTGAACACTGAAGCTTTCTTT. The full variable domain, in which reference TRBV5-4 and TRBJ1-1 provide the parts outside the CDR3, is ETGVTQSPTHLIKTRGQQVTLRCSSQSGHNTVSWYQQALGQGPQFIFQYYREEENGRGNFPPRFSGLQFPNYSSELNVNALELDDSALYLCASSLALNTEAFFGQGTRLTVV.

This chain uses TRBV27 with TRBJ1-2, with 9 bases fitting TRBD1. CDR3 length: 14 residues. CDR1 MNHEY and CDR2 SMNVEV come from the germline V gene (reference sequence). The V gene end was trimmed by 6 bases and the J gene end by 5 bases; junction bases not matched to a gene: 7. CDR3 DNA sequence: TGTGCCAGCAGGCCCACAGGGGGCGCGTATGGCTACACCTTC. Residues: CASRPTGGAYGYTF.

The chain is built from TRBV30 and TRBJ2-2; 12 bases fit TRBD2. Germline CDR1 GTSNPN, CDR2 SVGIG (reference sequence). Losses at the gene ends were 4 bases for V and 1 base for J; bases not matched to a gene: 1. The CDR3 sequence is 15 residues long. The CDR3 nucleotides read TGTGCCTGGACTAGCGGGAGGGGGAACACCGGGGAGCTGTTTTTT. Its protein product is CAWTSGRGNTGELFF.

CDR3 nucleotides: TGTGCCAGCCTGCCCCTGACAGGGGGCGAGACTGAAGCTTTCTTT. It is translated as CASLPLTGGETEAFF. V gene TRBV27 combines with J gene TRBJ1-1, with TRBD1 matching over 10 bases. Unmatched junction bases numbered 11, after V lost 8 bases and J lost 5 bases. Germline V gene data show CDR1 as MNHEY and CDR2 as SMNVEV (reference sequence). This CDR3 contains 15 residues.

The chain uses TRBV25-1 and TRBJ2-2, with TRBD2 identical over 8 bases. Trimming at V came to 3 bases and at J to 1 base, leaving 7 bases not matched to a gene. Germline loops: CDR1 MGHDK, CDR2 SYGVNS. The CDR3 totals 17 residues. DNA for the CDR3: TGTGCCAGCAGTGATACGACGGGAGGGTGGAACACCGGGGAGCTGTTTTTT. Amino acids: CASSDTTGGWNTGELFF.

The CDR3 DNA sequence: TGTGCCAGTAGTACGGGACAGGGGGCTTTCTACGAGCAGTACTTC. Translated, it gives CASSTGQGAFYEQYF. This chain uses TRBV19 with TRBJ2-7; TRBD1 matches 12 bases. This CDR3 is built from 15 residues. V trimming: 4 bases; J trimming: 3 bases; junction bases outside the gene matches: 4. CDR1 and CDR2 from the germline V gene are LNHDA and SQIVND (reference sequence).

The chain carries TRBV7-3 and TRBJ2-1; 8 nucleotides match TRBD2. V lost 2 bases, J lost 5 bases, and 5 bases stayed unmatched. Germline loops: CDR1 SGHTA, CDR2 FQGTGA. There are 15 residues in the CDR3. The CDR3 DNA follows: TGTGCCAGCAGCTTAGGCGGGAGGTCGGACAATGAGCAGTTCTTC. Its protein is CASSLGGRSDNEQFF.

The chain combines TRBV10-3 with TRBJ1-1; TRBD1 matches at 7 bases. V was clipped by 4 bases and J by 4 bases; unmatched bases: 12. This CDR3 spans 16 amino acids. Germline CDR1 is ENHRY and CDR2 is SYGVKD. The CDR3 DNA reads as TGTGCCATCAGTGGCTCGGGACAGCCTATGGGCACTGAAGCTTTCTTT. It yields the protein CAISGSGQPMGTEAFF.

The V and J genes are TRBV4-3 and TRBJ2-3; tentative D call: TRBD1 (5 bases). The CDR3 consists of 14 residues. V dropped 4 bases and J dropped 3 bases, with 11 bases sitting between them. Germline V CDR1 and CDR2: LGHNA, YSLEER. The DNA of the CDR3 is TGCGCCAGCAGCCTCAGCAGGGTTACAGATACGCAGTATTTT. Its protein is CASSLSRVTDTQYF.